This note documents a single TCR beta chain sequence. Its antigen is still unknown. Nothing much larger sits one base from this clone, and base qualities are not available. The sample originates from a study of response to subunit inactivated influenza vaccine (dated by TCRdb to 2017 to 2018). Background on the whole study: Deep quantitative T cell receptor repertoire profiling was used in the study to track responses to a trivalent subunit inactivated influenza vaccine.

The junction shows trimming of 5 bases on V and 7 bases on J, plus 15 bases between the germline ends. Its CDR3 holds 13 amino acids, cysteine through phenylalanine. The read is trimmed to its CDR3 DNA, 39 bases read in frame from base 1. CDR1 and CDR2 are read off the germline V gene as SGHTA and FQGNSA. The research as a whole found: It was suggested by the authors that each seasonal influenza vaccination may recruit only a limited number of new T cells.

Receptors were amplified or captured by RT-PCR. This sample was sequenced with an Illumina HiSeq 2500. Using fastp trimming at Q25 and MiXCR clonotype assembly, TCRdb reanalyzed the public sequencing data and kept in-frame beta chains. Here each entry gathers all rows of one CDR3 protein and keeps the most common genes and DNA. The sample table contains just under 550,000 distinct CDR3 sequences; only one count was recorded for approximately 22% of them. In total, the top ten clones hold 2.5% to 3.5% of the sample. This same sample was also taken into another study, of T cells expressing NK-cell markers. The second source states: TCR beta cDNA libraries were prepared using 5'RACE template switching, which introduced a universal primer site and unique molecular identifiers. Three sorted T-cell subsets (CD3+CD56+NKG2C+, CD3+CD56+NKG2C- and CD3+CD56-NKG2C+) from fewer than 10 donors had their TCR beta-chain repertoires profiled. Among the eight sequenced donors, seven were HCMV-seropositive and one was HCMV-seronegative. In several experiments an anti-gammadeltaTCR antibody was added to restrict sorting to alphabetaTCR-expressing T cells. In about 6 donors, the dominant CD3+CD56+NKG2C+ clonotypes were found to rank among the top 10 CD8+ clonotypes and to make up roughly 1.0-7.0% of CD8+ T cells. Those dominant clonotypes were again the most abundant among CD3+CD56-NKG2C+ cells in a few donors, at roughly 25-60.1%. It remained unclear whether the expanded NKG2C-expressing T cell clones were specific for HCMV antigens. Randomly selected healthy volunteers, three men and five women, were used as the eight sequenced donors. HCMV-specific IgG was detected in serum with a commercial ELISA kit to determine HCMV serostatus. Ficoll density gradient centrifugation was used to isolate peripheral blood mononuclear cells from blood. Using Miltenyi isolation kits, CD4+ and CD8+ T cells were isolated from PBMC through magnetic immunoseparation. cDNA synthesis was primed from the TCR beta constant segment, followed by two successive PCR amplification steps. Libraries were sequenced as 2 x 150 bp reads on Illumina HiSeq 2000/2500, MiSeq or NextSeq. MIGEC was used to demultiplex reads and group the reads by UMI, and MiTCR was used to assemble and quantify clonotypes. To remove erroneous sequences, TCR cDNA sequences were retained only when supported by two or more reads. The tcR package was used for downstream repertoire analysis, and clonotypes were matched between fractions using CDR3 nucleotide sequence together with V segment. Antigen specificity was annotated against VDJdb with VDJmatch, allowing one amino acid substitution in CDR3.

This receptor chain uses TRBV7-2 and TRBJ2-7; matching of 6 bases hints at TRBD2 as the D gene. Sequenced material: CD4+ T cells sorted from PBMCs, taken less than 13 days after vaccination. The receptor was isolated from a man in his fifties or sixties who received an inactivated influenza vaccine. Donor details come from another sample of the same person, matched by shared clones. CDR3 region: CASSRHGAGEQYF. In nucleotide form, the sequence is TGTGCCAGCAGCAGACATGGGGCGGGGGAGCAGTACTTC.